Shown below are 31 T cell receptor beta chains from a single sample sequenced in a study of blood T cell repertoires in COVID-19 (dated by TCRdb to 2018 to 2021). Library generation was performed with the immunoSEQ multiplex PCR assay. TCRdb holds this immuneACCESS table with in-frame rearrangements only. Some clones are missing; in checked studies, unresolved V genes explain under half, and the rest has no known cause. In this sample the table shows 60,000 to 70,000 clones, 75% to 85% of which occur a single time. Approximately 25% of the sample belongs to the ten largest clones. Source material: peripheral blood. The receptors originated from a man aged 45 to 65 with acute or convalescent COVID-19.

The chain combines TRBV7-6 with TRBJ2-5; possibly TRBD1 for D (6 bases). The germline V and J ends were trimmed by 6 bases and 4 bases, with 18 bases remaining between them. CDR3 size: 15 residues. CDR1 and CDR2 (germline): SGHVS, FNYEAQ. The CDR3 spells CASRGVGGLLETQYF. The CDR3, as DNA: TGTGCCAGCAGAGGCGTTGGGGGCCTGTTAGAGACCCAGTACTTC.

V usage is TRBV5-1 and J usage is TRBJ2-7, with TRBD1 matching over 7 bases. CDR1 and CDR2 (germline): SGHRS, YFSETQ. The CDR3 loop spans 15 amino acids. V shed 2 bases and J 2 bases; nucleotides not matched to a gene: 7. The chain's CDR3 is CASSLEGQPAYEQYF. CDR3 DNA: TGCGCCAGCAGCTTAGAGGGACAGCCCGCCTACGAGCAGTACTTC.

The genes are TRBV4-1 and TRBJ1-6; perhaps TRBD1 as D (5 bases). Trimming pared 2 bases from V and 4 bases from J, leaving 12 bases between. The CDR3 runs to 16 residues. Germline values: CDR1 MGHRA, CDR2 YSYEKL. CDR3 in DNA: TGCGCCAGCAGCCAATCCGTGGGGCTATATAATTCACCCCTCCACTTT. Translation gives CASSQSVGLYNSPLHF.

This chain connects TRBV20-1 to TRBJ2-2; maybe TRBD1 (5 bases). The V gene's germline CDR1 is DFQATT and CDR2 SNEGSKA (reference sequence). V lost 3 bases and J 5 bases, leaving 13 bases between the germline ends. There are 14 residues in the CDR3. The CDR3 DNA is TGCAGTGCTAGTACAGGTTTTATAACCGGGGAGCTGTTTTTT. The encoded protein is CSASTGFITGELFF.

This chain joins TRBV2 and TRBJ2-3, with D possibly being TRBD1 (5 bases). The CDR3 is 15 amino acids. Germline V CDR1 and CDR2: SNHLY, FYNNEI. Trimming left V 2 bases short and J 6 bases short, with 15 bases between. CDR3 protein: CASSERGRPGDTQYF. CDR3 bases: TGTGCCAGCAGTGAAAGGGGTAGACCAGGGGATACGCAGTATTTT.

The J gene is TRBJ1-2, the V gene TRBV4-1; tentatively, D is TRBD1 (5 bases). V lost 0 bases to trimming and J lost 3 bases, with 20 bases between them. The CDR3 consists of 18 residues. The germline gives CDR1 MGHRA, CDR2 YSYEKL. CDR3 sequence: CASSQEAGQMIRDYGYTF. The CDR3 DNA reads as TGCGCCAGCAGCCAAGAAGCAGGCCAAATGATCAGGGACTATGGCTACACCTTC.

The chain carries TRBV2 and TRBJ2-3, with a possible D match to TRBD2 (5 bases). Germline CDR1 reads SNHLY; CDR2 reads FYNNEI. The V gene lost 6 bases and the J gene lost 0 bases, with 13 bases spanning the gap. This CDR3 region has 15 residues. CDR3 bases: TGTGCCAGCAGCCCGATTCAGCGGAGCACAGATACGCAGTATTTT. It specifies CASSPIQRSTDTQYF.

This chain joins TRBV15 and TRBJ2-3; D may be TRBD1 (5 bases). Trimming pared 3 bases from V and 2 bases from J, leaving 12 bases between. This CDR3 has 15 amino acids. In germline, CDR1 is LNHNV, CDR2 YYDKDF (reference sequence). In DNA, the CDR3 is TGTGCCACCAGCAGTCCCAGGGCCCTCACAGATACGCAGTATTTT. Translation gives CATSSPRALTDTQYF.

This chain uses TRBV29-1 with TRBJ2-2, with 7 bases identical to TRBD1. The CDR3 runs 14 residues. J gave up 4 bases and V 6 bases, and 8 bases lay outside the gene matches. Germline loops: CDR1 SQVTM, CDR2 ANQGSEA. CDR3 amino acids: CSVTETGSTGELFF. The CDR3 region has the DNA TGCAGCGTCACTGAGACAGGGAGCACCGGGGAGCTGTTTTTT.

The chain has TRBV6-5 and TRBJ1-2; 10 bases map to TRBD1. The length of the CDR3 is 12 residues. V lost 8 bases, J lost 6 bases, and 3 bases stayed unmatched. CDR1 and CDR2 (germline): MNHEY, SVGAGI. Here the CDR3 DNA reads TGTGCCAGCGTTGACAGGGGGCATGGCTACACCTTC. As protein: CASVDRGHGYTF.

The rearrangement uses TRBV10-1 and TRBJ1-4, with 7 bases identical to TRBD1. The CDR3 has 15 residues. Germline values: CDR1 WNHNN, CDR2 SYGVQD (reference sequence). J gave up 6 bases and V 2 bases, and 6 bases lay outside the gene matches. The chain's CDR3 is CASSEEDRSHEKLFF. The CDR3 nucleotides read TGCGCCAGCAGTGAGGAGGACAGGAGTCATGAAAAACTGTTTTTT.

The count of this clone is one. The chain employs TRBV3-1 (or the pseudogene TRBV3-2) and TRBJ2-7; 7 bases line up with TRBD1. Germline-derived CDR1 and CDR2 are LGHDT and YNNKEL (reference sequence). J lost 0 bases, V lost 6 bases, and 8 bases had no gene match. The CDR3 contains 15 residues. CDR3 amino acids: CASRRQGGDSYEQYF. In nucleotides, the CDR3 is TGTGCCAGCAGGAGACAGGGTGGGGACTCCTACGAGCAGTACTTC.

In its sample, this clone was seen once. The CDR3 reads CASSGTQGNTEAFF. In DNA form, the CDR3 reads TGTGCCAGCAGCGGAACGCAGGGGAACACTGAAGCTTTCTTT. V gene TRBV9 combines with J gene TRBJ1-1; D possibly corresponds to TRBD1 (5 bases). This CDR3 region has 14 residues. CDR1 and CDR2 (germline): SGDLS, YYNGEE. V was trimmed by 3 bases and J by 1 base, leaving 10 bases between them.

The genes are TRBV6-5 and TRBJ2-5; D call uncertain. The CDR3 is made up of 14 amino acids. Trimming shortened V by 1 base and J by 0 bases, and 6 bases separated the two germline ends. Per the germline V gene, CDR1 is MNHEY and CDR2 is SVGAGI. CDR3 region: CASSYFDNQETQYF. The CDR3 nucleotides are TGTGCCAGCAGTTACTTTGACAACCAAGAGACCCAGTACTTC.

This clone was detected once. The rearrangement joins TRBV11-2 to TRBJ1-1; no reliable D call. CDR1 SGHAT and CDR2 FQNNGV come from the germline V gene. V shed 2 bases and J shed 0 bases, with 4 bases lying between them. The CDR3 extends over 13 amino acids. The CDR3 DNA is TGTGCCAGCAGCTTACTTCTGAACACTGAAGCTTTCTTT. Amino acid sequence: CASSLLLNTEAFF.

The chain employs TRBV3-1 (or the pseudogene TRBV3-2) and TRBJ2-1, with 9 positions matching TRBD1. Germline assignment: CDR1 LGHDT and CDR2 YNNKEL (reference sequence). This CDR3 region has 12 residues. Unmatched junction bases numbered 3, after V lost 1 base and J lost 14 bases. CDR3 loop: CASSQGTGEEFF. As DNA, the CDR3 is TGTGCCAGCAGCCAAGGGACAGGGGAGGAGTTCTTC.

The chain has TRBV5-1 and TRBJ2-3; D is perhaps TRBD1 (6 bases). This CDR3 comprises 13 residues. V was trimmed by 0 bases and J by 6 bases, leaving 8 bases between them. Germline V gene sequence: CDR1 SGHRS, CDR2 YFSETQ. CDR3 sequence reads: CASSLAGEDTQYF. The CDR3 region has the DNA TGCGCCAGCAGCTTGGCAGGGGAGGATACGCAGTATTTT. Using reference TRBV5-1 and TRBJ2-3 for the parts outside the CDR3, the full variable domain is KAGVTQTPRYLIKTRGQQVTLSCSPISGHRSVSWYQQTPGQGLQFLFEYFSETQRNKGNFPGRFSGRQFSNSRSEMNVSTLELGDSALYLCASSLAGEDTQYFGPGTRLTVL.

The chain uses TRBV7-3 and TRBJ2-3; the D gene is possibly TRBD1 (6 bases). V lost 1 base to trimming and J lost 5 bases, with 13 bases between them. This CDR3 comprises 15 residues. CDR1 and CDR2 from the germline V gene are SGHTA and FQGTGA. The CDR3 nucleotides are TGTGCCAGCAGCTTAAGGCCAGGGGTTGGAGATACGCAGTATTTT. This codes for CASSLRPGVGDTQYF.

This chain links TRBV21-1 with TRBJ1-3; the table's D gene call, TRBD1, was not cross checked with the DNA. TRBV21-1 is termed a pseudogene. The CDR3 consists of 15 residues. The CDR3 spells CASSPGRASGNTIYF. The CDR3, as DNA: TGTGCCAGCTCCCCGGGCAGGGCCTCTGGAAACACCATATATTTT.

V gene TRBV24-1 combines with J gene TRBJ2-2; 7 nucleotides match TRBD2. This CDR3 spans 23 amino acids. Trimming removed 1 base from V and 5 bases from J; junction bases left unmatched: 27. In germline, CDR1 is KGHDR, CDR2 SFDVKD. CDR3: CATSDLISKRRREKGVVTGELFF. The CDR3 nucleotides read TGTGCCACCAGTGATTTAATATCGAAACGCAGGCGGGAGAAAGGTGTGGTGACCGGGGAGCTGTTTTTT.

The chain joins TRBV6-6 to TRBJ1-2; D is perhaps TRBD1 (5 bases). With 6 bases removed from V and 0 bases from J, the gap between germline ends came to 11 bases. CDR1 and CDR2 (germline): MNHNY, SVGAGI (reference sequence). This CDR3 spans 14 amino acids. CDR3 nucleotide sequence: TGTGCCAGCAGAAGACAGCAGACTAACTATGGCTACACCTTC. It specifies CASRRQQTNYGYTF.

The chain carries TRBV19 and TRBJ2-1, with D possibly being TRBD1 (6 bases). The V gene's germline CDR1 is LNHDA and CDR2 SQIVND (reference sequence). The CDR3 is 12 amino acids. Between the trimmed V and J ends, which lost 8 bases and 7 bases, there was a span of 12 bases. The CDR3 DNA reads TGTGCCAGTGGAAGGGGGATGAATGAGCAGTTCTTC. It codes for CASGRGMNEQFF.

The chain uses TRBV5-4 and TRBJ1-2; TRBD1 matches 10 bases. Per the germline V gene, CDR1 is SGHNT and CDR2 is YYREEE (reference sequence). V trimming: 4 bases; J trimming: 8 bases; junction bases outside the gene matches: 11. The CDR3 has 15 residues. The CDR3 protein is CASSARTGGGSGYTF. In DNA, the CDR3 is TGTGCCAGCAGCGCAAGGACAGGGGGAGGGTCGGGCTACACCTTC.

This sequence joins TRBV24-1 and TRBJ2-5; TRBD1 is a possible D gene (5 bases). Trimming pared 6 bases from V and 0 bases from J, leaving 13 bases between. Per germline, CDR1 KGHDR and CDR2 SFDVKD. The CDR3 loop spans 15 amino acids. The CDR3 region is CATSPGRVYQETQYF. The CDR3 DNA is TGTGCCACCAGTCCCGGCAGGGTCTACCAAGAGACCCAGTACTTC.

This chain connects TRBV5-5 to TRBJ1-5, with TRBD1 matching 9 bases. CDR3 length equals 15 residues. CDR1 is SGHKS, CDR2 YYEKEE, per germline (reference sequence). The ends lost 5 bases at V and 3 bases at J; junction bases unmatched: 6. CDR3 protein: CASRSGTGYNQPQHF. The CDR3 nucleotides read TGTGCCAGCAGATCCGGGACAGGGTACAATCAGCCCCAGCATTTT.

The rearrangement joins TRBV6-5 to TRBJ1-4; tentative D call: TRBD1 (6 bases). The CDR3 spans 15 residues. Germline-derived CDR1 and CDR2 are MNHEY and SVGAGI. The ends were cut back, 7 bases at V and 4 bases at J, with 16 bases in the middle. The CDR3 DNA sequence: TGTGCCAGCAAGAAAGGGGGGGCGAGTAATGAAAAACTGTTTTTT. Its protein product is CASKKGGASNEKLFF.

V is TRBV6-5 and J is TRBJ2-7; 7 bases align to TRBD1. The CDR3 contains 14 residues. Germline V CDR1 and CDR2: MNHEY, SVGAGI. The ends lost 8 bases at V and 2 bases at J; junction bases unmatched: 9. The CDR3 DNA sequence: TGTGCCAGCCTCGGTCGGGACAGACCCTACGAGCAGTACTTC. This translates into CASLGRDRPYEQYF.

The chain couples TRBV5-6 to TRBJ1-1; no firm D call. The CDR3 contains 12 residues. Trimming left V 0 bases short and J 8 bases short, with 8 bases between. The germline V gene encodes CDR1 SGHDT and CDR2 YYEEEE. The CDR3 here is CASSLGGREAFF. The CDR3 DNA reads TGTGCCAGCAGCTTGGGAGGGCGGGAAGCTTTCTTT.

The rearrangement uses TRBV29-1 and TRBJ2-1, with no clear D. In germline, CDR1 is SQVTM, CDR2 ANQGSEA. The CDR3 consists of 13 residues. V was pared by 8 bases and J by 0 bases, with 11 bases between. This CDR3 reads CSFGFSSYNEQFF. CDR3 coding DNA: TGCAGCTTCGGTTTTAGCTCCTACAATGAGCAGTTCTTC.

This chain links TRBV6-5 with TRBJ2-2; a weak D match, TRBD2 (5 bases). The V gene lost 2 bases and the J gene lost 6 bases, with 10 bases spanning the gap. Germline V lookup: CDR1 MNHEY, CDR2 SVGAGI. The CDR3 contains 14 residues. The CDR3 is CASSYREGPGELFF. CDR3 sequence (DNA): TGTGCCAGCAGTTACCGGGAAGGGCCCGGGGAGCTGTTTTTT.

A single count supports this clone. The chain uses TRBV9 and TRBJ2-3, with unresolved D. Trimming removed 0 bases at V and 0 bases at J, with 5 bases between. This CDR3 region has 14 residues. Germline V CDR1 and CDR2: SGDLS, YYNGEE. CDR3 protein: CASSVAQSTDTQYF. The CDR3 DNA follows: TGTGCCAGCAGCGTAGCTCAGAGCACAGATACGCAGTATTTT.